The 16 T cell receptor beta chains reported below all come from one sample, sequenced in a study of T cell responses to AZD1222 COVID-19 vaccine. Assay used: immunoSEQ multiplex PCR; TCRdb lists only in-frame clones, some missing. The sample holds 150,000 or so clones, about nine tenths seen once. This specimen was peripheral blood, taken on day 0 of AZD1222 vaccination. These receptors all stem from an adult in good health.

This chain joins TRBV6-2 or TRBV6-3 and TRBJ2-1; tentative D call: TRBD2 (6 bases). V lost 2 bases and J lost 8, with 19 bases in between. CDR3 length equals 16 residues. The V gene's germline CDR1 is MNHEY and CDR2 SVGEGT. The CDR3 DNA sequence: TGTGCCAGCAGTTACCCAATGGGGGGTCTCCCCGATGAGCAGTTCTTC. Encoded protein: CASSYPMGGLPDEQFF.

V and J are TRBV20-1 and TRBJ2-7; a weak D match, TRBD1 (5 bases). Germline V gives CDR1 DFQATT, CDR2 SNEGSKA (reference sequence). Trimming shortened V by 3 bases and J by 4 bases, and 19 bases separated the two germline ends. This CDR3 comprises 15 residues. The CDR3 coding sequence is TGCAGTGCTAGTGCCAGGGCGGTTATCGGTTACGAGCAGTACTTC. This translates into CSASARAVIGYEQYF.

The chain employs TRBV14 and TRBJ1-3; a weak D match, TRBD1 (5 bases). Germline V lookup: CDR1 SGHDN, CDR2 FVKESK. Trimming shortened V by 0 bases and J by 1 base, and 7 bases separated the two germline ends. The CDR3 spans 15 residues. The CDR3 nucleotides read TGTGCCAGCAGCCAAGACTGGGGGTCTGGAAACACCATATATTTT. Translated: CASSQDWGSGNTIYF.

The chain uses TRBV12-3 or TRBV12-4 and TRBJ2-5; D could derive from TRBD1 or TRBD2 (5 bases each). V lost 6 bases and J lost 7, with 12 bases in between. The CDR3 extends over 12 amino acids. The DNA for the CDR3 is TGTGCCAGCAGGTGGGGGTCCAGGACCCAGTACTTC. It specifies CASRWGSRTQYF.

CDR3 coding DNA: TGCGCCAGCAGCCAAGATCAGGGCTACTATGGCTACACCTTC. Protein product: CASSQDQGYYGYTF. This rearrangement joins TRBV4-3 to TRBJ1-2, with D possibly being TRBD1 (5 bases). V was cut by 0 bases and J by 3 bases, with 8 bases left in between. This CDR3 has 14 residues. CDR1 and CDR2 (germline): LGHNA, YSLEER.

The chain recombines TRBV10-3 with TRBJ1-1; a weak D match, TRBD1 (6 bases). Germline loops: CDR1 ENHRY, CDR2 SYGVKD. V was shortened by 0 bases and J by 11 bases, with 10 bases between the two germline ends. The CDR3 is made up of 12 amino acids. The CDR3 DNA follows: TGTGCCATCAGTGAGTCGTGGGGGCACGCTTTCTTT. Its translation is CAISESWGHAFF.

The chain couples TRBV6-5 to TRBJ1-2, with 7 bases identical to TRBD1. The CDR3 is 12 residues long. Germline V gene lookup returns CDR1 MNHEY and CDR2 SVGAGI. After removal of 6 bases from V and 8 bases from J, the junction contained 6 bases not matched to a gene. CDR3 sequence: CASSLTGNGYTF. CDR3 nucleotides: TGTGCCAGCAGCCTGACAGGGAACGGCTACACCTTC.

The chain links TRBV29-1 to TRBJ1-1; no definite D call. Trimming cost V 7 bases and J 3 bases, with 12 bases left between them. The germline V gene encodes CDR1 SQVTM and CDR2 ANQGSEA. The CDR3 runs 12 residues. CDR3 DNA: TGCAGCGCAAATAATCTCGACACTGAAGCTTTCTTT. Its protein is CSANNLDTEAFF.

This clone was recorded a few times. The chain couples TRBV10-3 to TRBJ1-1, with 7 bases aligning to TRBD1. Germline CDR1 and CDR2: ENHRY and SYGVKD. J gave up 4 bases and V 10 bases, and 15 bases lay outside the gene matches. This CDR3 has 15 residues. CDR3 nucleotides: TGTGCCACCCGGACAGGCCCTCCGGGGGGCACTGAAGCTTTCTTT. It yields the protein CATRTGPPGGTEAFF.

The chain is built from TRBV6-5 and TRBJ1-3; the D is unclear. The V end was cut by 5 bases, the J end by 0 bases, with 5 bases between. Germline CDR1 and CDR2: MNHEY and SVGAGI. The CDR3 contains 13 residues. The CDR3 DNA reads as TGTGCCAGCAGTAGGGTCTCTGGAAACACCATATATTTT. Protein sequence: CASSRVSGNTIYF.

The chain has TRBV12-3 or TRBV12-4 and TRBJ1-6; D gene uncertain. This CDR3 region has 13 residues. Trimming took off 3 bases at V and 7 bases at J, with 7 bases between the two ends. The CDR3 sequence: CASSFDPNSPLHF. The CDR3 coding sequence is TGTGCCAGCAGTTTCGACCCCAATTCACCCCTCCACTTT.

CDR3 sequence: CASENDGNYGYTF. The CDR3 nucleotides are TGTGCCAGCGAGAACGACGGAAACTATGGCTACACCTTC. The chain combines TRBV6-5 with TRBJ1-2; D gene ambiguous. The CDR3 is 13 residues long. V was clipped by 8 bases and J by 2 bases, with 12 bases between them. Germline-derived CDR1 and CDR2 are MNHEY and SVGAGI.

The chain couples TRBV6-5 to TRBJ1-6; tentative D call: TRBD1 (6 bases). V was cut by 2 bases and J by 7 bases, with 15 bases left in between. This CDR3 comprises 16 residues. CDR1 and CDR2 from the germline V gene are MNHEY and SVGAGI. CDR3 region: CASSYGGRIGNSPLHF. The CDR3 DNA reads as TGTGCCAGCAGTTACGGGGGGCGGATTGGGAATTCACCCCTCCACTTT.

The chain has TRBV19 and TRBJ2-7, with D perhaps given as TRBD1 or TRBD2 (5 bases each). Germline CDR1 reads LNHDA; CDR2 reads SQIVND (reference sequence). The V and J ends lost 5 bases and 5 bases respectively, with 13 bases between them. The CDR3 sequence is 13 residues long. The CDR3 here is CASSGGAVDEQYF. The CDR3 DNA follows: TGTGCCAGTAGTGGGGGAGCAGTCGACGAGCAGTACTTC. Drawing the rest from reference TRBV19 and TRBJ2-7, the complete variable domain is DGGITQSPKYLFRKEGQNVTLSCEQNLNHDAMYWYRQDPGQGLRLIYYSQIVNDFQKGDIAEGYSVSREKKESFPLTVTSAQKNPTAFYLCASSGGAVDEQYFGPGTRLTVT.

The chain carries TRBV28 and TRBJ1-2, with D tentatively TRBD1 (6 bases). The germline V gene encodes CDR1 MDHEN and CDR2 SYDVKM. Between the trimmed V and J ends, which lost 7 bases and 0 bases, there was a span of 15 bases. CDR3 length: 15 residues. CDR3 residues: CASKMTGGPNYGYTF. The CDR3, as DNA: TGTGCCAGCAAAATGACAGGCGGACCTAACTATGGCTACACCTTC.

The chain uses TRBV7-2 and TRBJ1-1; the match to TRBD1 covers 8 bases. Trimming removed 5 bases from V and 4 bases from J; junction bases left unmatched: 9. The germline V gene has CDR1 SGHTA and CDR2 FQGNSA. This CDR3 is built from 15 residues. This CDR3 reads CASSVSGGITTEAFF. The CDR3, as DNA: TGTGCCAGCAGCGTCTCAGGGGGCATTACCACTGAAGCTTTCTTT.